Below are 25 T cell receptor beta chains sequenced from a single sample in a study of human T cells and chemical hapten exposure. TCRdb re-analysed the RACE reads in MiXCR, keeping a single row per CDR3 protein. The sample holds around 45,000 distinct CDR3 sequences, almost 4.5% seen once. Stated time point: healthy volunteer bleed at 2 weeks. The study extracted total RNA from unfractionated whole blood. The source material was whole blood. Every receptor here comes from a human donor in good health. Some clones in this sample may be carry-over from other donors' samples.

This clonotype was found a few times. The V gene is TRBV7-2, the J gene TRBJ2-5; weak D call: TRBD2 (6 bases). The CDR3 spans 15 residues. CDR1 and CDR2 from the germline V gene are SGHTA and FQGNSA. The V and J ends lost 3 bases and 4 bases respectively, with 15 bases between them. The CDR3 loop is CASSFDGSRRETQYF. The CDR3 nucleotides are TGTGCCAGCAGCTTCGACGGGAGTCGCAGAGAGACCCAGTACTTC.

This clonotype was detected a few times. V gene TRBV6-2 or TRBV6-3 combines with J gene TRBJ2-1; D remains ambiguous. Germline values: CDR1 MNHEY, CDR2 SVGEGT. Trimming left V 6 bases short and J 9 bases short, with 21 bases between. CDR3 length: 15 amino acids. The CDR3 loop is CASRLTLLSVGEQFF. The CDR3 DNA reads as TGTGCCAGCAGGCTAACCCTATTGTCCGTCGGTGAGCAGTTCTTC.

This clonotype was counted ten times or more. The chain employs TRBV4-1 and TRBJ2-3, with 7 bases aligning to TRBD2. Germline trimming cut 2 bases from V and 4 bases from J; bases unmatched to any gene: 6. The germline CDR1 and CDR2 sequences are MGHRA and YSYEKL. The CDR3 covers 15 residues. The DNA of the CDR3 is TGCGCCAGCAGCCAACTCCGGGGGGTCGCAGATACGCAGTATTTT. It yields the protein CASSQLRGVADTQYF.

This clonotype was picked up many times. The V and J genes are TRBV18 and TRBJ1-4, with D perhaps matching TRBD1 (6 bases). Germline CDR1 reads KGHSH; CDR2 reads LQKENI. CDR3 length: 15 residues. V lost 1 base and J 7 bases, leaving 13 bases between the germline ends. The CDR3 reads CASSPRGAAGEKLFF. DNA for the CDR3: TGTGCCAGCTCACCACGGGGGGCAGCAGGTGAAAAACTGTTTTTT.

In its sample, this clonotype is medium-sized. The chain couples TRBV20-1 to TRBJ2-3; a weak D match, TRBD2 (5 bases). Germline CDR1 and CDR2: DFQATT and SNEGSKA (reference sequence). The CDR3 sequence is 12 residues long. V lost 3 bases and J 4 bases, leaving 8 bases between the germline ends. Here the CDR3 DNA reads TGCAGTGCTAGGGGAGCCGCAGATACGCAGTATTTT. This codes for CSARGAADTQYF.

As concerns this clonotype: A read error is possible here, since a much larger clone lies one base away. The chain combines TRBV10-2 with TRBJ2-1; possibly TRBD2 for D (5 bases). From germline, CDR1 is WSHSY and CDR2 SAAADI. Trimming stripped 0 bases from V and 12 bases from J, with 18 bases between. The CDR3 is 15 residues long. The CDR3 sequence is CASSESRASLMRQFF. CDR3 DNA sequence: TGCGCCAGCAGTGAGTCGCGCGCTAGCCTAATGCGGCAGTTCTTC.

This clonotype was counted between two and nine times. V gene TRBV12-3 or TRBV12-4 combines with J gene TRBJ2-2, with TRBD1 as a possible D gene (7 bases). V was clipped by 7 bases and J by 4 bases, with 13 bases between them. This CDR3 region has 14 residues. The CDR3 nucleotides read TGTGCCAGCACAAGACAGGGACTCACCGGGGAGCTGTTTTTT. Its translation is CASTRQGLTGELFF.

This clonotype appeared many times. V gene TRBV7-3 combines with J gene TRBJ1-1, with D possibly being TRBD1 (5 bases). The CDR3 extends over 14 amino acids. The V gene lost 4 bases and the J gene lost 4 bases, with 13 bases spanning the gap. From germline, CDR1 is SGHTA and CDR2 FQGTGA. CDR3 DNA: TGTGCCAGCAGCTCCCGGGACGCCCCCACTGAAGCTTTCTTT. This sequence encodes CASSSRDAPTEAFF.

The chain couples TRBV27 to TRBJ2-1; TRBD2 aligns across 14 bases. Per the germline V gene, CDR1 is MNHEY and CDR2 is SMNVEV (reference sequence). The CDR3 has 16 residues. The junction had 6 bases not matched to a gene; V was cut back by 7 bases and J by 4 bases. The CDR3 here is CASTRLAGGKYNEQFF. The CDR3 nucleotides are TGTGCCAGCACAAGACTAGCGGGAGGGAAGTACAATGAGCAGTTCTTC.

Comments on this clonotype: This may be a read error, as it is one base from a much larger clone. The CDR3 DNA sequence: TGCGCCAGCAGCTTGGTTCAGGGAAGGTACACTGAAGCTTTCTTT. This encodes CASSLVQGRYTEAFF. This rearrangement joins TRBV5-1 to TRBJ1-1; D may be TRBD1 (5 bases). Germline V gives CDR1 SGHRS, CDR2 YFSETQ. The CDR3 runs to 15 residues. The V end lost 0 bases, the J end lost 3 bases, and 12 bases lay between the germline ends.

In this sample, this clonotype turned up many times. The chain recombines TRBV12-3 or TRBV12-4 with TRBJ2-3, with D possibly being TRBD2 (6 bases). CDR3 size: 13 residues. Trimming stripped 8 bases from V and 1 base from J, with 10 bases between. The CDR3, as DNA: TGTGCCAGCTCGTCGGGGGGCACAGATACGCAGTATTTT. Translation: CASSSGGTDTQYF.

This clonotype occurred many times. This rearrangement joins TRBV12-3 or TRBV12-4 to TRBJ1-4; D remains unclear. Trimming shortened V by 10 bases and J by 0 bases, and 12 bases separated the two germline ends. The CDR3 has 14 residues. The CDR3 nucleotides are TGTGCCACGTTGGACCGATCAACTAATGAAAAACTGTTTTTT. Protein product: CATLDRSTNEKLFF.

In the case of this clonotype: This may be a read error, as it is one base from a much larger clone. CDR3 loop: CANSVRPTNSYEQYF. CDR3 DNA sequence: TGTGCCAACAGTGTTCGACCGACGAATTCCTACGAGCAGTACTTC. This chain links TRBV6-1 with TRBJ2-7; D is unresolved. CDR3 size: 15 residues. CDR1 MNHNS and CDR2 SASEGT come from the germline V gene.

This clonotype was recorded at least ten times. This rearrangement joins TRBV6-6 to TRBJ2-2; TRBD1 or TRBD2 may be the D gene (5 bases each). Trimming took 7 bases from V and 8 from J, leaving 11 bases between them. CDR3 size: 12 residues. CDR1 and CDR2 (germline): MNHNY, SVGAGI (reference sequence). The CDR3 sequence is CASTHGGGELFF. CDR3 DNA: TGTGCCAGCACCCATGGGGGTGGGGAGCTGTTTTTT.

In this sample, this clonotype turned up many times. This rearrangement joins TRBV7-9 to TRBJ1-6; a possible D gene is TRBD1 (6 bases). This CDR3 region has 17 residues. The ends were cut back, 5 bases at V and 6 bases at J, with 20 bases in the middle. CDR1 SEHNR and CDR2 FQNEAQ come from the germline V gene (reference sequence). The CDR3 nucleotides are TGTGCCAGCAGCCCCTCGACAGGCTCACCCACTAATTCACCCCTCCACTTT. Its protein is CASSPSTGSPTNSPLHF.

This clonotype showed up just a few times. This chain connects TRBV6-5 to TRBJ2-1; D gene uncertain. This CDR3 spans 16 amino acids. Trimming stripped 6 bases from V and 0 bases from J, with 15 bases between. CDR1 is MNHEY and CDR2 is SVGAGI in the germline V gene. The CDR3: CASSPLSSSSYNEQFF. CDR3 DNA sequence: TGTGCCAGCAGCCCCTTGTCCAGCAGCTCCTACAATGAGCAGTTCTTC.

The table lists this clonotype with a few counts. V usage is TRBV6-5 and J usage is TRBJ2-2; the D gene is possibly TRBD1 (7 bases). This CDR3 has 15 amino acids. The V gene's germline CDR1 is MNHEY and CDR2 SVGAGI. Trimming stripped 8 bases from V and 7 bases from J, with 20 bases between. The CDR3 DNA sequence: TGTGCCAGCGGCTTATTCCAGGGGGGCGGCGGGGAGCTGTTTTTT. Translated, it gives CASGLFQGGGGELFF.

The table lists this clonotype with a few counts. The rearrangement links TRBV11-2 to TRBJ1-6; no clear D. The CDR3 runs 12 residues. Between the trimmed V and J ends, which lost 4 bases and 13 bases, there was a span of 11 bases. CDR1 SGHAT and CDR2 FQNNGV come from the germline V gene. The CDR3 protein is CASSSGFPPLHF. CDR3 coding DNA: TGTGCCAGCAGCTCGGGCTTTCCCCCCCTCCACTTT.

This clonotype was seen many times. This rearrangement joins TRBV5-4 to TRBJ2-7; perhaps TRBD2 as D (5 bases). The CDR3 runs 16 residues. Germline V gene data show CDR1 as SGHNT and CDR2 as YYREEE (reference sequence). V lost 0 bases and J 4 bases, leaving 17 bases between the germline ends. The CDR3 sequence is CASSLGGLSYLYEQYF. DNA for the CDR3: TGTGCCAGCAGCTTGGGAGGACTGAGTTACCTTTACGAGCAGTACTTC.

The table lists this clonotype with many counts. The chain joins TRBV29-1 to TRBJ2-5; D possibly corresponds to TRBD1 (5 bases). This CDR3 is 12 amino acids long. V lost 4 bases to trimming and J lost 5 bases, with 11 bases between them. Germline V lookup: CDR1 SQVTM, CDR2 ANQGSEA. CDR3 sequence: CSVVPQGETQYF. The CDR3 nucleotides are TGCAGCGTTGTCCCGCAGGGCGAGACCCAGTACTTC. The full variable domain, with the rest looked up from reference TRBV29-1 and TRBJ2-5, is SAVISQKPSRDICQRGTSLTIQCQVDSQVTMMFWYRQQPGQSLTLIATANQGSEATYESGFVIDKFPISRPNLTFSTLTVSNMSPEDSSIYLCSVVPQGETQYFGPGTRLLVL.

The V and J genes are TRBV9 and TRBJ2-7, with 7 bases that match TRBD1. Germline V gives CDR1 SGDLS, CDR2 YYNGEE. CDR3 length: 17 amino acids. V lost 0 bases and J lost 5; bases outside the gene matches: 14. The CDR3 region has the DNA TGTGCCAGCAGCGTAGGATCGCTGGGGGACAGTATCAACGAGCAGTACTTC. Protein product: CASSVGSLGDSINEQYF. The full variable domain, rest sourced from reference TRBV9 and TRBJ2-7, is DSGVTQTPKHLITATGQRVTLRCSPRSGDLSVYWYQQSLDQGLQFLIQYYNGEERAKGNILERFSAQQFPDLHSELNLSSLELGDSALYFCASSVGSLGDSINEQYFGPGTRLTVT.

This clonotype was recorded many times. The chain uses TRBV6-5 and TRBJ1-5, with D maybe TRBD1 (5 bases). Trimming took off 10 bases at V and 0 bases at J, with 16 bases between the two ends. CDR1 and CDR2 from the germline V gene are MNHEY and SVGAGI. The CDR3 is 15 residues long. CDR3 DNA: TGTGCCACCCAGACAGACCCATATAGCAATCAGCCCCAGCATTTT. Amino acids: CATQTDPYSNQPQHF.

In this sample, this clonotype turned up many times. The V and J genes are TRBV7-2 and TRBJ2-3; D might be TRBD1 (6 bases). V lost 1 base, J lost 0 bases, and 11 bases lay in between. Per the germline V gene, CDR1 is SGHTA and CDR2 is FQGNSA. This CDR3 has 16 amino acids. CDR3 protein: CASSLGQGSSTDTQYF. Written as DNA, the CDR3 is TGTGCCAGCAGCTTAGGCCAGGGGTCTAGCACAGATACGCAGTATTTT.

This clonotype appeared many times. V is TRBV27 and J is TRBJ2-7; the match to TRBD2 covers 8 bases. CDR1 MNHEY and CDR2 SMNVEV come from the germline V gene (reference sequence). The CDR3 length is 15 residues. Trimming removed 2 bases from V and 1 base from J; junction bases left unmatched: 4. The CDR3 loop is CASSLEGGRSYEQYF. CDR3 coding DNA: TGTGCCAGCAGTTTAGAAGGCGGGAGGTCCTACGAGCAGTACTTC.

The V and J genes are TRBV3-1 and TRBJ2-5; 7 nucleotides match TRBD2. The CDR3 has 16 amino acids. After removal of 4 bases from V and 4 bases from J, the junction contained 12 bases not matched to a gene. Germline V gene lookup returns CDR1 LGHDT and CDR2 YNNKEL (reference sequence). CDR3 sequence: CASSPRRTSQGETQYF. CDR3 in DNA: TGTGCCAGCAGCCCCCGGAGGACTAGTCAAGGAGAGACCCAGTACTTC.